A single sample is the source of the 29 T cell receptor beta chains below, sequenced in a study of graft-versus-host responses after intestinal transplantation. Profiled with immunoSEQ multiplex PCR; TCRdb holds only in-frame clones, not every one. This repertoire shows 90,000 to 150,000 clones, approximately 95% found once; its top ten account for more than 3%. These TCRs are of unknown antigen specificity. The source material was unstimulated CD8+ T cells sorted from spleen or lymph node cells, sampled before intestinal transplant. These receptors were collected from a human donor who received an intestinal transplant.

The chain has TRBV6-5 and TRBJ2-7; D possibly corresponds to TRBD2 (5 bases). V was trimmed by 2 bases and J by 2 bases, leaving 13 bases between them. This CDR3 contains 15 residues. Germline-derived CDR1 and CDR2 are MNHEY and SVGAGI. The CDR3 nucleotides read TGTGCCAGCAGTTACACCGGACTGACTACCTACGAGCAGTACTTC. This encodes CASSYTGLTTYEQYF.

The rearrangement joins TRBV4-3 to TRBJ2-1; 8 bases line up with TRBD1. V shed 4 bases and J 9 bases; nucleotides not matched to a gene: 11. Germline values: CDR1 LGHNA, CDR2 YSLEER. This CDR3 is built from 15 residues. The CDR3 reads CASSRDKTGGGEQFF. CDR3 coding DNA: TGCGCCAGCAGCCGCGATAAAACAGGGGGTGGTGAGCAGTTCTTC.

The chain has TRBV30 and TRBJ1-6, with no clear D. The ends were cut back, 8 bases at V and 13 bases at J, with 21 bases in the middle. Germline V gives CDR1 GTSNPN, CDR2 SVGIG (reference sequence). This CDR3 contains 13 residues. DNA for the CDR3: TGTGCCCGTGACCCCAGGCTAAATTGGCCCCTCCACTTT. Translating gives CARDPRLNWPLHF.

The chain joins TRBV4-3 to TRBJ2-1; a possible D gene is TRBD2 (5 bases). V gave up 0 bases and J gave up 0 bases, with 12 bases separating them. There are 17 residues in the CDR3. Germline V gene sequence: CDR1 LGHNA, CDR2 YSLEER. For the CDR3, the DNA is TGCGCCAGCAGCCAAGATATCGAGGGTTTCTCCTACAATGAGCAGTTCTTC. Protein product: CASSQDIEGFSYNEQFF.

The chain combines TRBV11-2 with TRBJ2-1; 10 bases agree with TRBD2. From germline, CDR1 is SGHAT and CDR2 FQNNGV. V dropped 5 bases and J dropped 0; count of bases not matched to a gene: 4. The CDR3 length is 16 residues. The CDR3 is CASSPLAGASYNEQFF. In DNA, the CDR3 is TGTGCCAGCAGCCCTCTAGCGGGGGCCTCCTACAATGAGCAGTTCTTC.

The CDR3 sequence: CASSPASGSYYEQYF. The CDR3, as DNA: TGCGCCAGCAGCCCAGCCAGCGGGAGTTATTACGAGCAGTACTTC. The chain combines TRBV5-1 with TRBJ2-7; TRBD2 aligns across 8 bases. This CDR3 has 15 residues. V was pared by 4 bases and J by 4 bases, with 10 bases of the junction left unmatched. Germline CDR1 reads SGHRS; CDR2 reads YFSETQ.

The gene calls are TRBV29-1 and TRBJ1-2; possible D gene TRBD1, 5 bases. V was pared by 7 bases and J by 5 bases, with 11 bases between. Germline-derived CDR1 and CDR2 are SQVTM and ANQGSEA. CDR3 length: 11 residues. The CDR3, as DNA: TGCAGCGAAGGGACGGTATATGGCTACACCTTC. This encodes CSEGTVYGYTF.

V and J are TRBV9 and TRBJ2-7; D is undetermined. V gave up 4 bases and J gave up 4 bases, with 15 bases separating them. Germline CDR1 reads SGDLS; CDR2 reads YYNGEE. The CDR3 has 14 residues. The CDR3 spells CASSREVGVYEQYF. The CDR3 DNA follows: TGTGCCAGCAGCCGCGAAGTTGGAGTATACGAGCAGTACTTC.

The chain combines TRBV30 with TRBJ2-3; D is ambiguous. This CDR3 contains 11 residues. The V gene's germline CDR1 is GTSNPN and CDR2 SVGIG (reference sequence). Trimming cost V 4 bases and J 4 bases, with 6 bases left between them. The CDR3 reads CAWTSPDTQYF. Here the CDR3 DNA reads TGTGCCTGGACCAGCCCAGATACGCAGTATTTT.

This clone showed up just once. This specimen includes other DNA sequences encoding the same CDR3. The CDR3 DNA reads TGTGCCAGCAGTCTAGGGACTTCCTACGAGCAGTACTTC. Translated, it gives CASSLGTSYEQYF. This chain uses TRBV27 with TRBJ2-7; TRBD2 is a possible D gene (6 bases). Germline-derived CDR1 and CDR2 are MNHEY and SMNVEV (reference sequence). V lost 5 bases, J lost 1 base, and 9 bases lay in between. CDR3 length: 13 amino acids.

This sequence joins TRBV5-4 and TRBJ2-7, with 7 bases identical to TRBD2. Germline V gene data show CDR1 as SGHNT and CDR2 as YYREEE (reference sequence). The CDR3 runs to 20 residues. The ends lost 6 bases at V and 2 bases at J; junction bases unmatched: 26. CDR3 sequence (DNA): TGTGCCAGCATGCCCACCCCAGGAGCGGGACCCTCCCTAGTAACCTACGAGCAGTACTTC. This codes for CASMPTPGAGPSLVTYEQYF.

The chain combines TRBV27 with TRBJ2-7; possibly TRBD1 for D (6 bases). Per germline, CDR1 MNHEY and CDR2 SMNVEV (reference sequence). The V gene lost 8 bases and the J gene lost 4 bases, with 9 bases spanning the gap. CDR3 length: 11 amino acids. CDR3 region: CASGRGYEQYF. DNA for the CDR3: TGTGCCAGCGGAAGGGGGTACGAGCAGTACTTC.

This clone was detected only once. The chain is built from TRBV7-6 and TRBJ2-7, with 10 bases fitting TRBD1. Unmatched junction bases numbered 1, after V lost 4 bases and J lost 4 bases. The V gene's germline CDR1 is SGHVS and CDR2 FNYEAQ. The CDR3 sequence is 13 residues long. In nucleotides, the CDR3 is TGTGCCAGCAGCTGGGACAGGGGATACGAGCAGTACTTC. Amino acids: CASSWDRGYEQYF. The complete variable domain, with remaining parts taken from reference TRBV7-6 and TRBJ2-7, reads GAGVSQSPRYKVTKRGQDVALRCDPISGHVSLYWYRQALGQGPEFLTYFNYEAQQDKSGLPNDRFSAERPEGSISTLTIQRTEQRDSAMYRCASSWDRGYEQYFGPGTRLTVT.

The chain recombines TRBV2 with TRBJ2-1; the D gene is possibly TRBD2 (6 bases). V lost 9 bases, J lost 4 bases, and 16 bases lay in between. Germline CDR1 reads SNHLY; CDR2 reads FYNNEI. The CDR3 is 14 residues long. In DNA, the CDR3 is TGTGCCAGTCCCCCTGGCGGGAAGTACAATGAGCAGTTCTTC. It specifies CASPPGGKYNEQFF.

V and J are TRBV19 and TRBJ1-2, with D maybe TRBD1 (5 bases). CDR3 length: 14 amino acids. Per germline, CDR1 LNHDA and CDR2 SQIVND (reference sequence). V was trimmed by 4 bases and J by 3 bases, leaving 12 bases between them. The CDR3 region is CASSTAGDDYGYTF. The CDR3 region has the DNA TGTGCCAGTAGTACCGCCGGGGACGACTATGGCTACACCTTC.

The chain links TRBV5-6 to TRBJ2-7; TRBD2 aligns across 7 bases. Germline V gene data show CDR1 as SGHDT and CDR2 as YYEEEE. Germline trimming cut 5 bases from V and 5 bases from J; bases unmatched to any gene: 7. The CDR3 consists of 13 residues. CDR3 loop: CASSRGRRDEQYF. The CDR3 region has the DNA TGTGCCAGCAGTCGCGGGAGAAGGGACGAGCAGTACTTC.

The gene calls are TRBV4-1 and TRBJ2-1, with 14 bases lining up with TRBD2. The V gene end was trimmed by 5 bases and the J gene end by 3 bases; junction bases not matched to a gene: 9. The germline gives CDR1 MGHRA, CDR2 YSYEKL. This CDR3 region has 18 residues. The CDR3 protein is CASSTGTSGSTLYNEQFF. As DNA, the CDR3 is TGCGCCAGCAGCACCGGGACTAGCGGGAGCACTCTCTACAATGAGCAGTTCTTC.

This sequence joins TRBV28 and TRBJ2-3; no clear D gene. V gave up 3 bases and J gave up 6 bases, with 13 bases separating them. Germline CDR1 is MDHEN and CDR2 is SYDVKM. This CDR3 contains 14 residues. This CDR3 is CASSFLDSPDTQYF. For the CDR3, the DNA is TGTGCCAGCAGTTTCCTTGACTCCCCCGATACGCAGTATTTT.

V gene TRBV11-2 combines with J gene TRBJ2-7; D might be TRBD2 (6 bases). CDR3 length: 14 amino acids. V lost 1 base and J lost 2, with 9 bases in between. Germline CDR1 reads SGHAT; CDR2 reads FQNNGV. The CDR3 loop is CASSLGGRTYEQYF. CDR3 bases: TGTGCCAGCAGCTTAGGAGGGAGGACCTACGAGCAGTACTTC.

This clone was observed a single time. This CDR3 reads CASRKLAGGRDEQFF. CDR3 nucleotide sequence: TGTGCCAGCAGGAAACTAGCGGGAGGGCGCGATGAGCAGTTCTTC. The rearrangement uses TRBV28 and TRBJ2-1; 13 bases align to TRBD2. The CDR3 consists of 15 residues. Trimming cost V 6 bases and J 8 bases; bases outside gene matches: 7. Germline V gene sequence: CDR1 MDHEN, CDR2 SYDVKM.

This sequence joins TRBV6-1 and TRBJ2-5; D may be TRBD1 (6 bases). The DNA end is a closer match to TRBJ2-7, so the J assignment may be wrong. Germline-derived CDR1 and CDR2 are MNHNS and SASEGT. This CDR3 contains 13 residues. The DNA for the CDR3 is TGTGCCAGCAGTGACGAGGGACACTACGAGCAGTACTTC. Translation gives CASSDEGHYEQYF.

In its sample, this clone was seen once. J is TRBJ2-7 and V is TRBV10-3, with D possibly TRBD2 on 7 matching bases. The CDR3 length is 14 residues. CDR1 is ENHRY, CDR2 SYGVKD, per germline. Trimming took off 3 bases at V and 3 bases at J, with 12 bases between the two ends. The CDR3 nucleotides are TGTGCCATCAGTGAAGGGGGGGTGGGCTACGAGCAGTACTTC. As protein: CAISEGGVGYEQYF.

This chain connects TRBV28 to TRBJ2-6; maybe TRBD1 (6 bases). The V and J ends lost 10 bases and 1 base respectively, with 20 bases between them. Germline values: CDR1 MDHEN, CDR2 SYDVKM. This CDR3 spans 17 amino acids. The CDR3 nucleotides read TGTGCCACCTACAGGGCCCATATCGTTTCTGGGGCCAACGTCCTGACTTTC. Amino acid sequence: CATYRAHIVSGANVLTF.

The V call is TRBV5-6, the J call TRBJ2-5; 15 bases fit TRBD2. The germline V gene has CDR1 SGHDT and CDR2 YYEEEE. This CDR3 comprises 17 residues. Unmatched junction bases numbered 9, after V lost 4 bases and J lost 5 bases. CDR3 loop: CASSIRTSGRGLETQYF. The CDR3 coding sequence is TGTGCCAGCAGCATTCGGACTAGCGGGAGGGGTTTGGAGACCCAGTACTTC.

The chain carries TRBV19 and TRBJ2-3, with D unclear. V dropped 1 base and J dropped 0 bases, with 5 bases sitting between them. CDR3 size: 14 residues. The germline V gene encodes CDR1 LNHDA and CDR2 SQIVND (reference sequence). The CDR3: CASSIGTSTDTQYF. CDR3 DNA: TGTGCCAGTAGTATAGGGACGAGCACAGATACGCAGTATTTT.

This clone was seen once. The rearrangement uses TRBV5-1 and TRBJ2-7, with 9 bases matching TRBD2. J gave up 3 bases and V 7 bases, and 8 bases lay outside the gene matches. This CDR3 has 14 amino acids. Germline V lookup: CDR1 SGHRS, CDR2 YFSETQ. The CDR3 is CASLKRGEYYEQYF. The DNA for the CDR3 is TGCGCCAGCCTAAAGCGGGGGGAATACTACGAGCAGTACTTC.

The chain employs TRBV5-6 and TRBJ2-3, with 13 nucleotides matching TRBD2. CDR3 length: 13 residues. The germline V gene encodes CDR1 SGHDT and CDR2 YYEEEE. V dropped 8 bases and J dropped 4; count of bases not matched to a gene: 1. CDR3 loop: CASGLAGADTQYF. The DNA of the CDR3 is TGTGCCAGTGGACTAGCGGGAGCAGATACGCAGTATTTT.

The table lists this clone with a count of one. The missing conserved phenylalanine or tryptophan at the end of this CDR3 makes a read error likely. The DNA is left out, because the CDR3 cannot be placed on it with certainty; the CDR3 is given as TCRdb lists it. V gene TRBV5-8 combines with J gene TRBJ1-4. The CDR3 extends over 9 residues, inclusive of both ends. The germline V gene has CDR1 SGHTS and CDR2 YDEGEE. The CDR3 here is CASSFDFDR.

The CDR3 loop is CASSLSYEQYF. The CDR3 DNA reads as TGTGCCAGCTCCCTTTCCTACGAGCAGTACTTC. This chain uses TRBV18 with TRBJ2-7; D remains ambiguous. The V and J ends lost 6 bases and 1 base respectively, with 4 bases between them. Germline CDR1 reads KGHSH; CDR2 reads LQKENI. The CDR3 has 11 amino acids. The full variable domain, in which reference TRBV18 and TRBJ2-7 provide the parts outside the CDR3, is NAGVMQNPRHLVRRRGQEARLRCSPMKGHSHVYWYRQLPEEGLKFMVYLQKENIIDESGMPKERFSAEFPKEGPSILRIQQVVRGDSAAYFCASSLSYEQYFGPGTRLTVT.